The clone carrying this T cell receptor beta chain was recorded many times. Its target is not known. The read ends 3 residues early relative to the CDR3; the germline J gene fills the gap. This specimen belongs to a study of T cell clonality in common variable immunodeficiency. Study outcomes and limitations: Reportedly, TCR beta sequences from common variable immunodeficiency showed fewer deletions and N-nucleotide insertions. What drives increased CVID clonality needs T cell subpopulation sequencing.

Data came from immunoSEQ multiplex PCR; TCRdb stores just in-frame clones and leaves some out. The specimen has under 60,000 clones, none found just once. The CDR3 consists of 14 residues. The V and J ends lost 4 bases and 2 bases, in that order; junction bases with no gene match: 5. Looked up from germline, CDR1 is SGHRS and CDR2 is YFSETQ. The V gene is TRBV5-1, the J gene TRBJ2-5, with TRBD1 identical over 7 bases. This receptor was taken from a person aged 18 to 75 in good health. Sequenced material: peripheral blood mononuclear cells. The CDR3 sequence: CASSTGRGQETQYF. The part of the CDR3 DNA that was read is TGCGCCAGCAGCACTGGCAGGGGGCAAGAGACC.